This TCR beta chain was found in a study of cytomegalovirus exposure and HLA in healthy donors. V lost 3 bases, J lost 0 bases, and 10 bases lay in between. This CDR3 contains 15 residues. Looked up from germline, CDR1 is SGHRS and CDR2 is YFSETQ. PCR primers comprised 60 Vbeta and 13 Jbeta primers. Clones were read by immunoSEQ multiplex PCR, and TCRdb kept only the in-frame ones, dropping some. The sample has 200,000 to 250,000 clones, over 60% seen once; the top ten hold approximately 0.6%. This chain joins TRBV5-1 and TRBJ2-1; possibly TRBD1 for D (6 bases). The source is a man aged 18 to 35 in good health and CMV-seronegative. The sequencing sample was made of PBMCs. In nucleotides, the CDR3 is TGCGCCAGCAGCTCACAGGGATACTCCTACAATGAGCAGTTCTTC. Amino acid sequence: CASSSQGYSYNEQFF.